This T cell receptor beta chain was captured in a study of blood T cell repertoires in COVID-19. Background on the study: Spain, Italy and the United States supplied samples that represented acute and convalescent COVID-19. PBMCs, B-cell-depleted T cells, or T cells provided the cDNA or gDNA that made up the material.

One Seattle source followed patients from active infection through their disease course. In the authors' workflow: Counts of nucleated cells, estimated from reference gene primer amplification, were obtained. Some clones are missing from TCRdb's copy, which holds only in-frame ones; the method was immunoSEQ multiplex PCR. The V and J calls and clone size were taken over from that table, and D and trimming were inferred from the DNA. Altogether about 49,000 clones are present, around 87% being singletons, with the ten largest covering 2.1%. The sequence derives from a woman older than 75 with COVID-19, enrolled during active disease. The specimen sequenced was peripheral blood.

As DNA, the CDR3 is TGTGCCAGCAGCTTCCAGGGGTCCTTCACTGAAGCTTTCTTT. It encodes CASSFQGSFTEAFF. The chain employs TRBV7-9 and TRBJ1-1; D might be TRBD1 (6 bases). Germline V gene sequence: CDR1 SEHNR, CDR2 FQNEAQ (reference sequence). The ends were cut back, 3 bases at V and 4 bases at J, with 12 bases in the middle. This CDR3 contains 14 residues.